This TCR beta chain is drawn from a study of blood T cells in healthy people across ages. Regarding the study as a whole: In the absence of known donor CMV status, changes in expanded clonotypes were possibly confounded.

The CDR3 covers 14 residues. The germline V gene encodes CDR1 LGHDT and CDR2 YNNKEL (reference sequence). V lost 4 bases and J 2 bases, leaving 12 bases between the germline ends. It was with a sample-barcoded 5' primer and a J-beta primer mix that a second PCR of about 6 to 12 cycles was run. MiXCR, applied by TCRdb to the 5' RACE reads, yields one record per CDR3 protein. In the table there are hundreds of thousands of distinct CDR3 sequences, 58% of which are singletons. The total RNA that was extracted per sample amounted to at least 5.5 micrograms. As regards this clonotype: No antigen is known for it.

The sequence came from a man aged 30-40 years in good health. This chain uses TRBV3-1 with TRBJ2-7; D uncertain. The sequencing input was blood. The DNA for the CDR3 is TGTGCCAGCAGCCGTAACAGTTTTACCTACGAGCAGTACTTC. This translates into CASSRNSFTYEQYF.